The 24 T cell receptor beta chains listed next were all sequenced from one sample in a study of blood T cell repertoires in COVID-19. TCRdb's copy holds only in-frame clones and misses some; the assay was immunoSEQ multiplex PCR. The sample carries just over 50,000 clones, approximately 84% recorded once. The source material was peripheral blood. The source is a man between 65 and 85 years old with acute or convalescent COVID-19.

The chain joins TRBV27 to TRBJ2-2; TRBD2 matches at 10 bases. From germline, CDR1 is MNHEY and CDR2 SMNVEV (reference sequence). The CDR3 is 15 amino acids. V shed 6 bases, J shed 6 bases, and the junction held 7 bases outside the gene matches. The CDR3 DNA reads as TGTGCCAGCAGAAGCGGGGGGGCCTCCGCCGGGGAGCTGTTTTTT. Residues: CASRSGGASAGELFF.

The chain combines TRBV2 with TRBJ2-3; 8 bases agree with TRBD2. The junction had 5 bases not matched to a gene; V was cut back by 5 bases and J by 4 bases. Germline V gives CDR1 SNHLY, CDR2 FYNNEI. The CDR3 has 14 amino acids. CDR3 sequence: CASSSGTSADTQYF. Written as DNA, the CDR3 is TGTGCCAGCAGTTCCGGGACTAGTGCAGATACGCAGTATTTT.

The chain employs TRBV10-2 and TRBJ2-1, with 11 positions matching TRBD2. After removal of 3 bases from V and 7 bases from J, the junction contained 2 bases not matched to a gene. The CDR3 is 14 residues long. From germline, CDR1 is WSHSY and CDR2 SAAADI. CDR3 residues: CASSDTSGSNEQFF. The CDR3 DNA reads as TGCGCCAGCAGTGATACTAGCGGGAGTAATGAGCAGTTCTTC.

The genes are TRBV2 and TRBJ1-5; a possible D gene is TRBD1 (6 bases). The V gene's germline CDR1 is SNHLY and CDR2 FYNNEI. The CDR3 spans 13 residues. V was pared by 3 bases and J by 6 bases, with 9 bases between. The CDR3 coding sequence is TGTGCCAGCAGTGACAGGGGTGGTCAGCCCCAGCATTTT. Its translation: CASSDRGGQPQHF. Filled out from reference TRBV2 and TRBJ1-5, the complete variable domain reads EPEVTQTPSHQVTQMGQEVILRCVPISNHLYFYWYRQILGQKVEFLVSFYNNEISEKSEIFDDQFSVERPDGSNFTLKIRSTKLEDSAMYFCASSDRGGQPQHFGDGTRLSIL.

This clone showed up just once. The chain is built from TRBV9 and TRBJ2-5, with 10 bases that match TRBD2. The CDR3 has 14 residues. Trimming took 4 bases from V and 4 from J; bases not matched to a gene: 4. CDR1 is SGDLS and CDR2 is YYNGEE in the germline V gene. For the CDR3, the DNA is TGTGCCAGCAGCAATCTAGCGGGAGTAGAGACCCAGTACTTC. This gives the protein CASSNLAGVETQYF.

J is TRBJ1-5 and V is TRBV6-5; D possibly corresponds to TRBD1 (6 bases). V lost 2 bases, J lost 0 bases, and 8 bases lay in between. This CDR3 comprises 15 residues. Germline-derived CDR1 and CDR2 are MNHEY and SVGAGI. CDR3 protein: CASSYRQDSNQPQHF. The CDR3 DNA reads TGTGCCAGCAGTTACCGACAGGATAGCAATCAGCCCCAGCATTTT.

The rearrangement links TRBV2 to TRBJ2-1, with D perhaps matching TRBD2 (5 bases). The CDR3 is 15 amino acids. The V end lost 1 base, the J end lost 4 bases, and 11 bases lay between the germline ends. CDR1 and CDR2 from the germline V gene are SNHLY and FYNNEI. CDR3 sequence (DNA): TGTGCCAGCAGTGAAGGGACTGGAGTTTACAATGAGCAGTTCTTC. Protein sequence: CASSEGTGVYNEQFF. Full variable domain (remainder filled in from reference TRBV2 and TRBJ2-1): EPEVTQTPSHQVTQMGQEVILRCVPISNHLYFYWYRQILGQKVEFLVSFYNNEISEKSEIFDDQFSVERPDGSNFTLKIRSTKLEDSAMYFCASSEGTGVYNEQFFGPGTRLTVL.

This clone was recorded only once. The chain joins TRBV29-1 to TRBJ1-1, with a weak D call TRBD1 (5 bases). Trimming stripped 0 bases from V and 3 bases from J, with 8 bases between. CDR1 SQVTM and CDR2 ANQGSEA come from the germline V gene. This CDR3 has 13 amino acids. For the CDR3, the DNA is TGCAGCGTTGAAGATTGGGGGGACACTGAAGCTTTCTTT. Amino acid sequence: CSVEDWGDTEAFF.

This sequence joins TRBV28 and TRBJ1-1; the D gene is possibly TRBD1 (5 bases). This CDR3 spans 15 amino acids. The germline CDR1 and CDR2 sequences are MDHEN and SYDVKM. V lost 8 bases and J lost 1, with 17 bases in between. CDR3: CASYTAGLANTEAFF. The CDR3 DNA reads as TGTGCCAGCTACACCGCGGGGCTCGCGAACACTGAAGCTTTCTTT.

The chain joins TRBV7-2 to TRBJ1-2; 8 nucleotides align to TRBD1. This CDR3 has 16 residues. Trimming at V came to 4 bases and at J to 0 bases, leaving 7 bases not matched to a gene. Germline assignment: CDR1 SGHTA and CDR2 FQGNSA. The CDR3: CASSSGTGLSNYGYTF. DNA of the CDR3: TGTGCCAGCAGCTCCGGGACAGGTCTTTCTAACTATGGCTACACCTTC.

This rearrangement joins TRBV30 to TRBJ1-3; 7 bases fit TRBD1. This CDR3 is 13 amino acids long. V dropped 3 bases and J dropped 10; count of bases not matched to a gene: 9. Looked up from germline, CDR1 is GTSNPN and CDR2 is SVGIG (reference sequence). The CDR3 DNA is TGTGCCTGGAGGGATAAACAGGGGCGGACCATATATTTT. It codes for CAWRDKQGRTIYF.

The chain uses TRBV12-3 or TRBV12-4 and TRBJ2-7, with unresolved D. The V end lost 7 bases, the J end lost 0 bases, and 4 bases lay between the germline ends. The CDR3 length is 11 residues. CDR3 amino acids: CASMSSYEQYF. CDR3 DNA sequence: TGTGCCAGCATGAGCTCCTACGAGCAGTACTTC.

The genes are TRBV6-5 and TRBJ1-1, with 7 nucleotides matching TRBD1. The CDR3 covers 13 residues. Looked up from germline, CDR1 is MNHEY and CDR2 is SVGAGI. The V and J ends lost 6 bases and 1 base, in that order; junction bases with no gene match: 2. The CDR3 spells CASRRDRNTEAFF. The CDR3 coding sequence is TGTGCCAGCAGACGGGACAGGAACACTGAAGCTTTCTTT.

This clone was picked up one time. This chain links TRBV5-6 with TRBJ1-1, with D tentatively TRBD1 (5 bases). The CDR3 totals 12 residues. Trimming shortened V by 0 bases and J by 7 bases, and 7 bases separated the two germline ends. Germline V gene lookup returns CDR1 SGHDT and CDR2 YYEEEE. Here the CDR3 DNA reads TGTGCCAGCAGCTTGGGACAGATTGAAGCTTTCTTT. As protein: CASSLGQIEAFF.

This clone was seen a single time. The chain uses TRBV4-1 and TRBJ2-5; TRBD1 matches at 10 bases. Germline loops: CDR1 MGHRA, CDR2 YSYEKL. The CDR3 sequence is 13 residues long. Germline trimming cut 6 bases from V and 3 bases from J; bases unmatched to any gene: 1. In DNA form, the CDR3 reads TGCGCCAGCAGGGGGACAGGGGAAGAGACCCAGTACTTC. Translation: CASRGTGEETQYF.

The DNA for the CDR3 is TGTGCCAGCAGTTTACGGGGTCGGAGGGCTTTCTTT. Protein sequence: CASSLRGRRAFF. This rearrangement joins TRBV11-2 to TRBJ1-1, with D unclear. This CDR3 is 12 amino acids long. With 6 bases removed from V and 11 bases from J, the gap between germline ends came to 16 bases. Germline loops: CDR1 SGHAT, CDR2 FQNNGV.

The chain is built from TRBV7-6 and TRBJ1-1; 7 positions match TRBD1. Germline trimming cut 5 bases from V and 4 bases from J; bases unmatched to any gene: 7. Germline values: CDR1 SGHVS, CDR2 FNYEAQ. The CDR3 consists of 14 residues. The DNA for the CDR3 is TGTGCCAGCAGCCAGGGACAGACTACCACTGAAGCTTTCTTT. Translating it yields CASSQGQTTTEAFF.

The V and J genes are TRBV4-3 and TRBJ1-6, with no clear D. The V end lost 3 bases, the J end lost 5 bases, and 8 bases lay between the germline ends. The CDR3 spans 14 residues. From germline, CDR1 is LGHNA and CDR2 YSLEER. The CDR3 sequence: CASSQYPDNSPLHF. The CDR3, as DNA: TGCGCCAGCAGCCAGTACCCAGATAATTCACCCCTCCACTTT.

V gene TRBV4-1 combines with J gene TRBJ1-4; TRBD1 is a possible D gene (6 bases). This CDR3 comprises 15 residues. Germline V gene lookup returns CDR1 MGHRA and CDR2 YSYEKL. The V end was cut by 4 bases, the J end by 0 bases, with 9 bases between. CDR3 DNA sequence: TGCGCCAGCAGCCCACAGGGCGCAACTAATGAAAAACTGTTTTTT. Protein sequence: CASSPQGATNEKLFF.

The rearrangement uses TRBV18 and TRBJ1-1; D uncertain. The V gene's germline CDR1 is KGHSH and CDR2 LQKENI. V lost 3 bases and J lost 1, with 9 bases in between. The CDR3 is 14 amino acids. The CDR3 reads CASSPTDWNTEAFF. The CDR3 nucleotides are TGTGCCAGCTCACCTACGGACTGGAACACTGAAGCTTTCTTT.

The chain combines TRBV6-5 with TRBJ2-3, with TRBD1 matching 8 bases. Germline values: CDR1 MNHEY, CDR2 SVGAGI. The CDR3 covers 13 residues. J gave up 2 bases and V 8 bases, and 3 bases lay outside the gene matches. CDR3 sequence (DNA): TGTGCCAGCCGGGACAGGACCACAGATACGCAGTATTTT. Its protein is CASRDRTTDTQYF.

The V gene is TRBV5-1, the J gene TRBJ2-3, with D perhaps TRBD2 (7 bases). With 0 bases removed from V and 5 bases from J, the gap between germline ends came to 16 bases. The CDR3 is 16 amino acids. Germline V lookup: CDR1 SGHRS, CDR2 YFSETQ. The CDR3 loop is CASSLAVGGAGDTQYF. In DNA, the CDR3 is TGCGCCAGCAGCTTGGCCGTAGGGGGGGCCGGAGATACGCAGTATTTT.

V gene TRBV5-1 combines with J gene TRBJ2-3, with 8 bases matching TRBD1. V lost 3 bases, J lost 4 bases, and 1 base stayed unmatched. CDR3 length: 13 residues. Germline CDR1 and CDR2: SGHRS and YFSETQ. The CDR3 DNA reads as TGCGCCAGCAGCTCGGACAGGGCAGATACGCAGTATTTT. The encoded protein is CASSSDRADTQYF. Variable domain in full (rest from reference TRBV5-1 and TRBJ2-3): KAGVTQTPRYLIKTRGQQVTLSCSPISGHRSVSWYQQTPGQGLQFLFEYFSETQRNKGNFPGRFSGRQFSNSRSEMNVSTLELGDSALYLCASSSDRADTQYFGPGTRLTVL.

V and J are TRBV4-3 and TRBJ2-2; TRBD2 aligns across 9 bases. With 1 base clipped from V and 7 bases from J, the junction kept 13 bases outside the gene matches. Looked up from germline, CDR1 is LGHNA and CDR2 is YSLEER. This CDR3 spans 18 amino acids. The chain's CDR3 is CASSQVRGGSGGIGELFF. The CDR3 bases are TGCGCCAGCAGCCAAGTCAGAGGGGGTAGCGGGGGAATCGGGGAGCTGTTTTTT.